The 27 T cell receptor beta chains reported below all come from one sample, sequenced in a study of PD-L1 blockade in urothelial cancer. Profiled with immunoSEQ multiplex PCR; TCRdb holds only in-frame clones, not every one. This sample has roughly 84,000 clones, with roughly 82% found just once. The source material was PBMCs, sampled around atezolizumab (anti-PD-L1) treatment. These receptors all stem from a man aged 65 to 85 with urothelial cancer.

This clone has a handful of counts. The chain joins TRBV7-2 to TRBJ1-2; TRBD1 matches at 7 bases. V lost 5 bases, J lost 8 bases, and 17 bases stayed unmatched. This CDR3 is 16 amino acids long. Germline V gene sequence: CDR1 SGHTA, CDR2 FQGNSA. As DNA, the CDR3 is TGTGCCAGCAGCCCGCGGGAGGGGGCTAACCGACTGGGCTACACCTTC. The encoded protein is CASSPREGANRLGYTF.

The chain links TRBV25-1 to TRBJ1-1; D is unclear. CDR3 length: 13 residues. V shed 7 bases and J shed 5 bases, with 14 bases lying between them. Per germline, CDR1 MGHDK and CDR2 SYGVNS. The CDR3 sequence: CASTGGVRTEAFF. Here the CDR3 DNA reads TGTGCCAGCACAGGCGGGGTGAGGACTGAAGCTTTCTTT.

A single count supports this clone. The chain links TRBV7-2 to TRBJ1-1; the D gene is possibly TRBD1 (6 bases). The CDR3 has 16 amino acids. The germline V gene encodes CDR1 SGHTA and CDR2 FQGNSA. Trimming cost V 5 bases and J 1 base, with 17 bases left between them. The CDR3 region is CASSRTRGGGNTEAFF. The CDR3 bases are TGTGCCAGCAGCCGGACCAGGGGCGGGGGGAACACTGAAGCTTTCTTT. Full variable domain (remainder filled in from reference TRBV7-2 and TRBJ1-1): GAGVSQSPSNKVTEKGKDVELRCDPISGHTALYWYRQSLGQGLEFLIYFQGNSAPDKSGLPSDRFSAERTGGSVSTLTIQRTQQEDSAVYLCASSRTRGGGNTEAFFGQGTRLTVV.

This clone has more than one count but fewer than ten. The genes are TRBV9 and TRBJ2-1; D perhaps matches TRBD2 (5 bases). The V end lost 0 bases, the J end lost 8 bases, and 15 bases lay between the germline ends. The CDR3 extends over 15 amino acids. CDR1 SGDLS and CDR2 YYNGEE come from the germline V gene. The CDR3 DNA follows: TGTGCCAGCAGCGTAGCCTTGGCGGGCGCGGATGAGCAGTTCTTC. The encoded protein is CASSVALAGADEQFF.

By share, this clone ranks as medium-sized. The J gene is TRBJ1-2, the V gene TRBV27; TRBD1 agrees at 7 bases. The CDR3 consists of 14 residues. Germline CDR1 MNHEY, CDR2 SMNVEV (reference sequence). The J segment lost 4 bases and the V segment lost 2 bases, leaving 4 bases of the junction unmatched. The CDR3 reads CASSLHGTAYGYTF. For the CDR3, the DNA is TGTGCCAGCAGTTTACATGGGACAGCCTATGGCTACACCTTC.

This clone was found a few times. The CDR3 reads CASRLVSTSYEQYF. Here the CDR3 DNA reads TGTGCCAGCCGCTTAGTCTCTACGAGCTACGAGCAGTACTTC. The chain has TRBV19 and TRBJ2-7, with D unresolved. Germline-derived CDR1 and CDR2 are LNHDA and SQIVND (reference sequence). The CDR3 sequence is 14 residues long. V was trimmed by 9 bases and J by 3 bases, leaving 18 bases between them.

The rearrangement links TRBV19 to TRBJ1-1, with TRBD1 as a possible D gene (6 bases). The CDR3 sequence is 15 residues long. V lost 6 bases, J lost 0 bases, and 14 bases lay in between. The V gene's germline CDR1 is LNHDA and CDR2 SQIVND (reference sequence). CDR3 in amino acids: CASSQGLNMNTEAFF. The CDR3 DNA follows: TGTGCCAGTAGCCAGGGGTTAAACATGAACACTGAAGCTTTCTTT. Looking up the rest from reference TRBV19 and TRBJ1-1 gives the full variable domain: DGGITQSPKYLFRKEGQNVTLSCEQNLNHDAMYWYRQDPGQGLRLIYYSQIVNDFQKGDIAEGYSVSREKKESFPLTVTSAQKNPTAFYLCASSQGLNMNTEAFFGQGTRLTVV.

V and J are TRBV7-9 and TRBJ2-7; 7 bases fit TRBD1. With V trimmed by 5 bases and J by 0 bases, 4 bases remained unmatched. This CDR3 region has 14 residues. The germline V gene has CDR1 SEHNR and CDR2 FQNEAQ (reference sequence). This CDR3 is CASSPRQGSYEQYF. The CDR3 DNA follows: TGTGCCAGCAGCCCACGACAGGGCTCCTACGAGCAGTACTTC.

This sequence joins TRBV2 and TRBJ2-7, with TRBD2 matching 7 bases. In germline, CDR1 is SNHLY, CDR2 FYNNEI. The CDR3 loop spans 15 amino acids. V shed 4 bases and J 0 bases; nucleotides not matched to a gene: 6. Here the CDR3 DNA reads TGTGCCAGCAGTGGAAGCGGGAAGAGCTCCTACGAGCAGTACTTC. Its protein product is CASSGSGKSSYEQYF. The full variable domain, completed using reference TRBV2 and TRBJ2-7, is EPEVTQTPSHQVTQMGQEVILRCVPISNHLYFYWYRQILGQKVEFLVSFYNNEISEKSEIFDDQFSVERPDGSNFTLKIRSTKLEDSAMYFCASSGSGKSSYEQYFGPGTRLTVT.

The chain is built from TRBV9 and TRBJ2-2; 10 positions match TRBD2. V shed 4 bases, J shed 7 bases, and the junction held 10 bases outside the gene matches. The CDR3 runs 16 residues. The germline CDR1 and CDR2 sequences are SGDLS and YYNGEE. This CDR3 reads CASSFSGGPGIGELFF. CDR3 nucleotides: TGTGCCAGCAGCTTTAGCGGGGGGCCTGGGATCGGGGAGCTGTTTTTT.

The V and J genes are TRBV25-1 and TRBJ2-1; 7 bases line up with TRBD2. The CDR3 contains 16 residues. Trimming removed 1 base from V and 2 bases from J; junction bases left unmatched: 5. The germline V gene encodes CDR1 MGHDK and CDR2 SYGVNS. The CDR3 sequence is CASSESGGVTYNEQFF. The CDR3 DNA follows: TGTGCCAGCAGTGAATCTGGGGGGGTCACCTACAATGAGCAGTTCTTC.

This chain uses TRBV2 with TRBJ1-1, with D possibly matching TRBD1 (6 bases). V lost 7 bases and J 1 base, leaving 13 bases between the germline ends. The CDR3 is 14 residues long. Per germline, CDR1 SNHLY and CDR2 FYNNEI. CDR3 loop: CASTSDSQNTEAFF. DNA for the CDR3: TGTGCCAGCACCTCGGACAGCCAGAACACTGAAGCTTTCTTT.

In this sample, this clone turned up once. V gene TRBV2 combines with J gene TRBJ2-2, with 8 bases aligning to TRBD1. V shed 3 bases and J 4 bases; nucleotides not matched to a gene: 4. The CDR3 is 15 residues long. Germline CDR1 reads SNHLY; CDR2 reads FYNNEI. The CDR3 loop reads CASSERGQATGELFF. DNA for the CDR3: TGTGCCAGCAGTGAGCGGGGACAGGCCACCGGGGAGCTGTTTTTT.

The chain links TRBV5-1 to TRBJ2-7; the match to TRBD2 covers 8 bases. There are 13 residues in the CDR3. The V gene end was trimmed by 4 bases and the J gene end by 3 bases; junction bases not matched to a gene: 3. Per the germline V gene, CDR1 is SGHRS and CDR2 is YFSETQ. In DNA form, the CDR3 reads TGCGCCAGCAGCCCGGGACTAGACTACGAGCAGTACTTC. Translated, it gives CASSPGLDYEQYF.

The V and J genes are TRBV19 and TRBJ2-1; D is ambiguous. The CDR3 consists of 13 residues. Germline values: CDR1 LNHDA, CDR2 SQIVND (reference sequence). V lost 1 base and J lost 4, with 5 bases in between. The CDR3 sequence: CASSIGQYNEQFF. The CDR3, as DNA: TGTGCCAGTAGTATAGGGCAGTACAATGAGCAGTTCTTC.

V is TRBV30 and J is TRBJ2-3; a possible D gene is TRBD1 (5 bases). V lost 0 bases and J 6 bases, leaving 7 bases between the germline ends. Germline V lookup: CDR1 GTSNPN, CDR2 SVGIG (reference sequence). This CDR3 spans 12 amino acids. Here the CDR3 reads CAWSVGVDTQYF. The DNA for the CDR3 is TGTGCCTGGAGTGTAGGGGTTGATACGCAGTATTTT.

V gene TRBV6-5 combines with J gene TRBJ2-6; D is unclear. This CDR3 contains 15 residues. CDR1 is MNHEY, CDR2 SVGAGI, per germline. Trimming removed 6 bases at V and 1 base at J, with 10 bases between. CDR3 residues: CASSSRNSGANVLTF. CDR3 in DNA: TGTGCCAGCAGCTCTCGTAATTCTGGGGCCAACGTCCTGACTTTC.

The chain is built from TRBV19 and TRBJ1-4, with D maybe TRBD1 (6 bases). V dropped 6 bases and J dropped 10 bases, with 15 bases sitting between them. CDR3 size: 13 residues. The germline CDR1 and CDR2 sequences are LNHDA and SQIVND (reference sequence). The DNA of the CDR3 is TGTGCCAGTAGAAGGGCCGAAGGGGGAAAACTGTTTTTT. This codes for CASRRAEGGKLFF. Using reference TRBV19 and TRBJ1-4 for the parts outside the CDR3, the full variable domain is DGGITQSPKYLFRKEGQNVTLSCEQNLNHDAMYWYRQDPGQGLRLIYYSQIVNDFQKGDIAEGYSVSREKKESFPLTVTSAQKNPTAFYLCASRRAEGGKLFFGSGTQLSVL.

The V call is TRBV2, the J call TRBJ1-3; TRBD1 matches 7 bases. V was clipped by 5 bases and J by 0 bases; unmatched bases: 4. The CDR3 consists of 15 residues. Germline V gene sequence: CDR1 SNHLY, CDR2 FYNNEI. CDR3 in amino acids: CASSKTGSSGNTIYF. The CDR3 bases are TGTGCCAGCAGTAAGACAGGGAGCTCTGGAAACACCATATATTTT.

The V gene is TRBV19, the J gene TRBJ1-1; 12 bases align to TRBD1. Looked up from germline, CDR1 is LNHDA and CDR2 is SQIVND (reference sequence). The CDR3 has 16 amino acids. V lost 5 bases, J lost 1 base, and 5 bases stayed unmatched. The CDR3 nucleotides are TGTGCCAGTAGTGTCCGGGACAGGGGGCCGAACACTGAAGCTTTCTTT. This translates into CASSVRDRGPNTEAFF.

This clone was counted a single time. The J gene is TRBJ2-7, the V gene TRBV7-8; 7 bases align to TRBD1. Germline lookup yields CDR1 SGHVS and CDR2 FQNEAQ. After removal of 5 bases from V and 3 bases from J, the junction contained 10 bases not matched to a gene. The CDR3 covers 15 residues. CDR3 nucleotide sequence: TGTGCCAGCAGCCCCCCACAGGGGACACTCTACGAGCAGTACTTC. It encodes CASSPPQGTLYEQYF.

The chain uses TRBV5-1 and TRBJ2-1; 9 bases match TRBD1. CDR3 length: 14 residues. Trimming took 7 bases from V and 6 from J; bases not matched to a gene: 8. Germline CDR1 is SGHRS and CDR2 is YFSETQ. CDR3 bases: TGCGCCAGCGACCCCTCGGGACAGGGCAATGAGCAGTTCTTC. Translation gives CASDPSGQGNEQFF.

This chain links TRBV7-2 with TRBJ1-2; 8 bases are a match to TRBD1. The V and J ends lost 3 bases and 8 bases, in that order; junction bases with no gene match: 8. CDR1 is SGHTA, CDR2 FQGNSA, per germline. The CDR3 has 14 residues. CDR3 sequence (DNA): TGTGCCAGCAGCTTTGGACAGGGATGGGGAGGCTACACCTTC. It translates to CASSFGQGWGGYTF.

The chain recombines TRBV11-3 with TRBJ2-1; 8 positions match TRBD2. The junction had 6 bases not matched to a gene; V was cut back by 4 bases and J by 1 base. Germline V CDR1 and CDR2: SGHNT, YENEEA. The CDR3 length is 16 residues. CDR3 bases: TGTGCCAGCAGCTCCGGCGGGAGGCGTTCCTACAATGAGCAGTTCTTC. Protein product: CASSSGGRRSYNEQFF.

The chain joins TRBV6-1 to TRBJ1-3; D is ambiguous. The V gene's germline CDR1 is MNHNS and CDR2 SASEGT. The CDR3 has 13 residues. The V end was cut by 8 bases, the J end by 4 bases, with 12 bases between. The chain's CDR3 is CASAEGRGNTIYF. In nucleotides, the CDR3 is TGTGCCAGCGCCGAGGGAAGGGGAAACACCATATATTTT.

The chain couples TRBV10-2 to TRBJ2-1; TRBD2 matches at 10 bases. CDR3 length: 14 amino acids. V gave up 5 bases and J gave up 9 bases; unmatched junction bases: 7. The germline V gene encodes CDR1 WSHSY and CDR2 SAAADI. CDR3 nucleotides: TGCGCCAGCAGTATAGCGGGAGGTATAGGTGAGCAGTTCTTC. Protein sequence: CASSIAGGIGEQFF.

For the CDR3, the DNA is TGCGCCAGCAGCCAAAGGGAGGAACTGGGACAGATGGGAAACACCATATATTTT. It is translated as CASSQREELGQMGNTIYF. The gene calls are TRBV4-1 and TRBJ1-3, with TRBD1 matching over 7 bases. CDR3 length: 18 residues. J gave up 4 bases and V 2 bases, and 14 bases lay outside the gene matches. Germline V lookup: CDR1 MGHRA, CDR2 YSYEKL.